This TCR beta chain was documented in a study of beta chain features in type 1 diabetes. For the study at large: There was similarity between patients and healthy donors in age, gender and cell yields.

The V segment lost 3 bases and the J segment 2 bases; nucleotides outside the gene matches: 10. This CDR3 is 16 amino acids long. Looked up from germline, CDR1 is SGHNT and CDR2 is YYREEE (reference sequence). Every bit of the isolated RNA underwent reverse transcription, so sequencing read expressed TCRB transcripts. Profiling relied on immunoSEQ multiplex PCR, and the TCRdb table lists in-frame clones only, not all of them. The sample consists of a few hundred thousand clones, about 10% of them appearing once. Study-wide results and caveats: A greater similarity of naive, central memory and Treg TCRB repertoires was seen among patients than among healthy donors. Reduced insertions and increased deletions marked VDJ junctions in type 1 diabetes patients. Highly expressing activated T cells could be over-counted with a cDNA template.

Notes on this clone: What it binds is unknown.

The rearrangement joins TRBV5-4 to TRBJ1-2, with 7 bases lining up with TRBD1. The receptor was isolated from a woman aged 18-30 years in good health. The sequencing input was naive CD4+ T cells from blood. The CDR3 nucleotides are TGTGCCAGCAGCTCGAACCCAATCAGGGGGAACTATGGCTACACCTTC. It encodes CASSSNPIRGNYGYTF.